This T cell receptor (beta chain) came from a study of blood T cells in healthy people across ages (dated by TCRdb to the mid-2010s). For context, the study as a whole: In model experiments, template switching captured about one uniquely barcoded TCR beta cDNA molecule for every two T cells. Age-related changes in TCR beta repertoire diversity were measured in the study by deep sequencing normalized with unique cDNA molecular identifiers. The donors were divided into four age groups: young (average approximately 15 years), middle-aged (about 39), aged (62) and long-lived (roughly 82). To avoid experimental bias, donors of different ages were distributed randomly across sequencing lanes. Using the same blood draw, the study looked at two additional independent replicas of 1 million unique cDNA reads for two donors, one aged 18 to 30 and the other aged 80 or older.

The receptor library was made with 5' RACE. Sequencing was performed on an Illumina HiSeq 2500. A second roughly 6 to 11 cycle PCR used a sample-barcoded 5' primer and a J-beta primer mix. Each TCR beta cDNA molecule received a unique molecular identifier from a template-switch 5' adaptor carrying 12 random nucleotides. Each sample yielded at least 3 million CDR3-containing paired-end reads. The Mint cDNA synthesis kit, primed by a TRBC-specific oligonucleotide, was used to synthesize first-strand cDNA from all RNA. Following uracil-DNA glycosylase treatment, a first 18-cycle PCR with universal primers M1SS and BC2_uni_R was performed on all cDNA. The original pipeline was this. Each sample was normalized by randomly selecting 1 million high-quality reads, each carrying a distinct molecular identifier. Reads sharing molecular identifiers were discarded rather than binned into consensus sequences. MiTCR, run with a Q25 quality threshold and the strictest error-elimination algorithm, handled CDR3 identification, clonotype clustering and error correction. Lower-bound total TCR beta diversity was estimated with a nonparametric unseen species model using Euler transformation. Clones were called with MiXCR by TCRdb after fastp trimmed the public reads at Q25, and only in-frame beta chains were retained. Identical CDR3 proteins give one entry, which carries the most common genes and DNA. The V and J calls follow TCRdb's processing rather than the paper's. For this sample the table gives roughly 1.6 million distinct CDR3 sequences, of which roughly 30% were detected only once. The ten largest clones add up to about 10% of the sample.

Trimming at the junction amounts to 4 bases on V and 5 bases on J, and the germline ends lie 15 bases apart. The CDR3 runs 14 amino acids, cysteine and phenylalanine included. Kept here is only the CDR3 DNA, which spans 42 bases and is read in frame from base 1. The germline V gene supplies CDR1 SGHRS and CDR2 YFSETQ. The approximately 39 donors, aged about 6 to 95 years, were systemically healthy Caucasian individuals from Russia. Ten milliliters of peripheral blood were drawn from each donor into EDTA-treated Vacutainer tubes. Ficoll-Paque density-gradient centrifugation was used to isolate PBMCs, with at least 6.5 million per sample. Trizol reagent was used to extract total RNA from the PBMCs, yielding at least 5.5 micrograms per sample. For every donor, flow cytometry on a PBMC aliquot measured the percentage of naive CD45RAhigh/CD27high T cells. On this clonotype itself: Its antigen remains unidentified. A much larger clone lies a single base off, so this may be a read error.

Study-level results and caveats: Compared with the aged group, more naive CD4+ T cells, fewer expanded clones and increased TCR diversity were shown by the long-lived group, suggesting age selection. Bulk unsorted PBMC profiling prevented conclusive comparison of naive and antigen-experienced compartments. As age increased, observed TCR beta diversity per million T cells dropped in a roughly linear way, and a significant reduction was already evident by age about 36. The CMV infection status of donors was not known, potentially confounding age-related changes in expanded clonotypes. Estimates of total diversity based on one million sequenced T cells were considered lower bounds and underestimates. The percentage of naive T cells measured by flow cytometry correlated strongly with observed TCR beta diversity.

The chain employs TRBV5-1 and TRBJ1-1, and TRBD1 may be the D gene, going by 5 matching bases. The sequencing input was blood. This sequence originates from a woman aged 30 to 39 in good health. The nucleotide sequence is TGCGCCAGCAGCCCGGCGGGGGATAGGACTGAAGCTTTCTTT. Its product reads: CASSPAGDRTEAFF.